This TCR beta chain was recorded in a study of early T cells in non-severe SARS-CoV-2 infection. The study's findings and limits: VDJdb matching, biased toward anti-spike CD8 responses, missed private and CD4 specificities.

CDR1 and CDR2 (germline): LNHDA, SQIVND (reference sequence). Germline trimming cut 5 bases from V and 5 bases from J; bases unmatched to any gene: 26. There are 20 residues in the CDR3. This clonotype appeared many times. Its target is unknown. TCRdb processed the 5' RACE reads anew with MiXCR; each CDR3 protein has one entry. The sample has about 64,000 distinct CDR3 sequences; around 10% are singletons. V is TRBV19 and J is TRBJ2-5; the match to TRBD1 covers 7 bases. This TCR was sampled from an adult who was a healthcare worker with PCR-confirmed SARS-CoV-2 infection or an uninfected control (not recorded which). Sequencing used whole blood, obtained at baseline. In DNA form, the CDR3 reads TGTGCCAGTAGTCTCCGCCGTGGACAGGATTGGGAACGACGGGGTGAGACCCAGTACTTC. Translation gives CASSLRRGQDWERRGETQYF.